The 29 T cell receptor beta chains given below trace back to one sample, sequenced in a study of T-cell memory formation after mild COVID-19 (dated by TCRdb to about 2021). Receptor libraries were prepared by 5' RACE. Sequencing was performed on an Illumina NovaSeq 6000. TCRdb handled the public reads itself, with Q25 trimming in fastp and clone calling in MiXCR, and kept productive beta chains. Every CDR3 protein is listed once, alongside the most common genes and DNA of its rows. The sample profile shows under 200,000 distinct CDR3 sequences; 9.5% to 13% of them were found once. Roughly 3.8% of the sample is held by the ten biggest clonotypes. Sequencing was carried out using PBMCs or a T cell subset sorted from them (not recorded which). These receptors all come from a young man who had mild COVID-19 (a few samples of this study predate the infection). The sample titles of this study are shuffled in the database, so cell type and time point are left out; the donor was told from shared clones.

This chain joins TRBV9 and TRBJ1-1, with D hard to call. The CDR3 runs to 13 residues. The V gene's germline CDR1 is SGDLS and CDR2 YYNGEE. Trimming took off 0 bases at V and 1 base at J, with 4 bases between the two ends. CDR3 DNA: TGTGCCAGCAGCGTAGACGGGAACACTGAAGCTTTCTTT. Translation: CASSVDGNTEAFF. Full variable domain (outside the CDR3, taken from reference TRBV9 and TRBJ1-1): DSGVTQTPKHLITATGQRVTLRCSPRSGDLSVYWYQQSLDQGLQFLIQYYNGEERAKGNILERFSAQQFPDLHSELNLSSLELGDSALYFCASSVDGNTEAFFGQGTRLTVV.

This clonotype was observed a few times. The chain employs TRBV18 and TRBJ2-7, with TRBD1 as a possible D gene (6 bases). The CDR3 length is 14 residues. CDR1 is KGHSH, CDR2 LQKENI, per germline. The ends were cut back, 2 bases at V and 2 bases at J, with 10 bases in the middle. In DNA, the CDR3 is TGTGCCAGCTCACCATCCGGGACAACCTACGAGCAGTACGTC. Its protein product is CASSPSGTTYEQYV.

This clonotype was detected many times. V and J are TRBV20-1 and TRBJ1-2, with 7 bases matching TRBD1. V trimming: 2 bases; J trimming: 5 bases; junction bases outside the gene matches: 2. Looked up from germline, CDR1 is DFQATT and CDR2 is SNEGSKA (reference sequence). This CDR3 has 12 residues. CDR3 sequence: CSARNRGYGYTF. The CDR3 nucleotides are TGCAGTGCTAGAAACAGGGGATATGGCTACACCTTC.

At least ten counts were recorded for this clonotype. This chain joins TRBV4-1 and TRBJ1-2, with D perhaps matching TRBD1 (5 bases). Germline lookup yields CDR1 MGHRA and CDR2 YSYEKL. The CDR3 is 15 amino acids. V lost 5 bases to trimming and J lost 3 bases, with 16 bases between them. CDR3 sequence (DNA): TGCGCCAGCAGCTGGGGCGAGGCTGGACACTATGGCTACACCTTC. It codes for CASSWGEAGHYGYTF.

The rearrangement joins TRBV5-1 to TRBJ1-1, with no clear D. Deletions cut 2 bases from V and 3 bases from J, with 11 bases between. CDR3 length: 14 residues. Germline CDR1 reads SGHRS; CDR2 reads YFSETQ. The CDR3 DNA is TGCGCCAGCAGCTTAAGCGGGTTGGACACTGAAGCTTTCTTT. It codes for CASSLSGLDTEAFF.

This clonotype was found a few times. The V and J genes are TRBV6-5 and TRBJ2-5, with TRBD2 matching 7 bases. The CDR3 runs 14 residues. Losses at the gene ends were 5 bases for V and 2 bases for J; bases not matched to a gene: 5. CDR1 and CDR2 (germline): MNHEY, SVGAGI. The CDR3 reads CASSRWGGQETQYF. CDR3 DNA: TGTGCCAGCAGTCGCTGGGGGGGACAAGAGACCCAGTACTTC.

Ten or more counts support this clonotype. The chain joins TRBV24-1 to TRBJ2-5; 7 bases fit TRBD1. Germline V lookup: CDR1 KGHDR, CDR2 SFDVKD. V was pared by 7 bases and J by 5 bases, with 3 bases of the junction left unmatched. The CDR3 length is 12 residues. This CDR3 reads CATRGQLETQYF. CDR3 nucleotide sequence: TGTGCCACCAGGGGACAGCTGGAGACCCAGTACTTC.

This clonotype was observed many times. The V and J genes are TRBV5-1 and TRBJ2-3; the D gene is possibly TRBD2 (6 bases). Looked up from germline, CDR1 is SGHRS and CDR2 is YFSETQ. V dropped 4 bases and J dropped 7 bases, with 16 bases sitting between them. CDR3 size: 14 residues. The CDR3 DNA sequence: TGCGCCAGCAGCCTTGATTCGGGGGAGAATACGCAGTATTTT. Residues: CASSLDSGENTQYF.

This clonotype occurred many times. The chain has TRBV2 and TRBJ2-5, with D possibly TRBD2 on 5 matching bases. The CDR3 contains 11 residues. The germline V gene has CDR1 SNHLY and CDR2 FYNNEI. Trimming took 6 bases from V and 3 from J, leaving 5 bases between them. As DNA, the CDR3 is TGTGCCAGCAGGGGAGAAGAGACCCAGTACTTC. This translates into CASRGEETQYF.

The CDR3 DNA is TGTGCCAGCAGCTATACAGTCTCCTACGAGCAGTACGTC. It translates to CASSYTVSYEQYV. The J gene is TRBJ2-7, the V gene TRBV7-2, with unresolved D. CDR1 and CDR2 (germline): SGHTA, FQGNSA. This CDR3 comprises 13 residues. The V gene lost 4 bases and the J gene lost 0 bases, with 7 bases spanning the gap.

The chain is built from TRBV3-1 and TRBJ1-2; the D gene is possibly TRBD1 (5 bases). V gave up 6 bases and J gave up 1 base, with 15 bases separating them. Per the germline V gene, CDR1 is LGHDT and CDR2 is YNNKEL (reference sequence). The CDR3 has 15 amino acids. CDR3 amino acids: CASSPILGVNYGYTF. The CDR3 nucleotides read TGTGCCAGCAGTCCCATCCTGGGGGTTAACTATGGCTACACCTTC.

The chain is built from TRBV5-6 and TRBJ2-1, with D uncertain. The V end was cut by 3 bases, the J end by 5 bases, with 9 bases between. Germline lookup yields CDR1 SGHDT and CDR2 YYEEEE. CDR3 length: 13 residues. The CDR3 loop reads CASSSLIHNEQFF. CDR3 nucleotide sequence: TGTGCCAGCAGCTCACTGATCCACAATGAGCAGTTCTTC.

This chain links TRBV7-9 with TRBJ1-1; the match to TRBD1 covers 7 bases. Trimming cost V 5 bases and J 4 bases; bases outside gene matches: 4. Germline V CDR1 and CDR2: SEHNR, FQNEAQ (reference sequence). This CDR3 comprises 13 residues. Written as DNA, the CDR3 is TGTGCCAGCAGCGCGACAGGGCCCACTGAAGCTTTCTTT. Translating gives CASSATGPTEAFF.

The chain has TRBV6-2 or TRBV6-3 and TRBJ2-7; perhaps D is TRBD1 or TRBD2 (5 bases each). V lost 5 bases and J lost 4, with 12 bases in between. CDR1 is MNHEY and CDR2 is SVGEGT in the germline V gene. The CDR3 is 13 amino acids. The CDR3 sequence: CASSPRDRYEQYF. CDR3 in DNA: TGTGCCAGCAGTCCCCGGGACCGATACGAGCAGTACTTC.

CDR3 nucleotides: TGTGCCAGCAGCTTGCAGGGGGCGAGAAACACTGAAGCTTTCTTT. Amino acid sequence: CASSLQGARNTEAFF. The V call is TRBV7-2, the J call TRBJ1-1, with 8 bases lining up with TRBD1. V was pared by 3 bases and J by 2 bases, with 5 bases of the junction left unmatched. This CDR3 contains 15 residues. CDR1 is SGHTA, CDR2 FQGNSA, per germline.

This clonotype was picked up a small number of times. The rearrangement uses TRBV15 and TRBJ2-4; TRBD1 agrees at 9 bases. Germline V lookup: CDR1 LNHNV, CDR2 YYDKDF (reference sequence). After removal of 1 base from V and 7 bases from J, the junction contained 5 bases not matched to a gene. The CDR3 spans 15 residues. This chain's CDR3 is CATSRGDRELNIQYF. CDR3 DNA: TGTGCCACCAGCAGAGGGGACAGGGAGTTGAACATTCAGTACTTC.

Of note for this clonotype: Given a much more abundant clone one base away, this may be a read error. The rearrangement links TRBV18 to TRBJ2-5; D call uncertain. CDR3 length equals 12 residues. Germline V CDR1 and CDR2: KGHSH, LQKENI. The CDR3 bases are TGTGCCTGCTCTCCCGGTGAAGAGACCCAGTACTTC. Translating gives CACSPGEETQYF.

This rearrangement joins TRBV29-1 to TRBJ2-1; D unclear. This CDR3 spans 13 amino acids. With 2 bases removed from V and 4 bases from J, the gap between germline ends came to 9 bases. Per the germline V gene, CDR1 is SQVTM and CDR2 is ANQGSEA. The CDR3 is CSVETRIYNEQFF. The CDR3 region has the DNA TGCAGCGTTGAAACGCGGATTTACAATGAGCAGTTCTTC.

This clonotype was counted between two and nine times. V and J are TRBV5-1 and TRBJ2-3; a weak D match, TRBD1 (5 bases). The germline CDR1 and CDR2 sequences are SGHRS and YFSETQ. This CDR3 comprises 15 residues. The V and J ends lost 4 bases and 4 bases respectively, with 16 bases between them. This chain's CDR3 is CASSGQGVGADTQYF. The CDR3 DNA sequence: TGCGCCAGCAGCGGTCAGGGTGTTGGGGCAGATACGCAGTATTTT.

Here the CDR3 reads CASSLEPNTQYF. In DNA form, the CDR3 reads TGTGCCAGCAGCTTAGAGCCGAATACGCAGTATTTT. The V gene is TRBV7-8, the J gene TRBJ2-3; the D is unclear. Trimming stripped 1 base from V and 7 bases from J, with 6 bases between. Germline CDR1 reads SGHVS; CDR2 reads FQNEAQ. The CDR3 loop spans 12 amino acids.

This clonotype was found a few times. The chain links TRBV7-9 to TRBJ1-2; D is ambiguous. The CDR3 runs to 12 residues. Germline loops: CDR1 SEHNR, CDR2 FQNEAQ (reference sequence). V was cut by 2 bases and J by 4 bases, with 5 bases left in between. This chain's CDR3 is CASSLNSYGYTF. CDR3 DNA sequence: TGTGCCAGCAGCTTAAACAGCTATGGCTACACCTTC.

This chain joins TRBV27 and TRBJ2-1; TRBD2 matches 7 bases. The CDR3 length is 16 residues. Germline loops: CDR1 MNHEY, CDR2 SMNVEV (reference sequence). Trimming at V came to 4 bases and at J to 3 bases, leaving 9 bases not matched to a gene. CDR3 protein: CASSSPLKRGYNEQFF. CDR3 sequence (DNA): TGTGCCAGCAGTTCCCCTTTAAAGCGGGGCTACAATGAGCAGTTCTTC.

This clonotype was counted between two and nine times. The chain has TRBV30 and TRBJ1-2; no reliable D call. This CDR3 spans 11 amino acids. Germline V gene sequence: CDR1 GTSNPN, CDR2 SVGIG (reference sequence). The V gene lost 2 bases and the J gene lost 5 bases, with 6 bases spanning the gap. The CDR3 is CAWSTGYGYTF. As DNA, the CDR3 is TGTGCCTGGAGTACCGGTTATGGCTACACCTTC.

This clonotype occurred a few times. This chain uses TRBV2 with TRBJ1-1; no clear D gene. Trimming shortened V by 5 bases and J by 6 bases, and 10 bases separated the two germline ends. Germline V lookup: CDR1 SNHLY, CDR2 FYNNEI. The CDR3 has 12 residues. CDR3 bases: TGTGCCAGCAGTTTCTTTGGGCCTGAAGCTTTCTTT. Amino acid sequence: CASSFFGPEAFF.

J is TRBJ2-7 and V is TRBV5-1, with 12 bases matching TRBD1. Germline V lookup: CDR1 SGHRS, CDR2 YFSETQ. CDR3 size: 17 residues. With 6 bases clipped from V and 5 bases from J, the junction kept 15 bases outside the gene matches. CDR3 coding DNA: TGCGCCAGCACAAATACCGGGACAGGGGGCGTTATGGACGAGCAGTACTTC. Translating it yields CASTNTGTGGVMDEQYF.

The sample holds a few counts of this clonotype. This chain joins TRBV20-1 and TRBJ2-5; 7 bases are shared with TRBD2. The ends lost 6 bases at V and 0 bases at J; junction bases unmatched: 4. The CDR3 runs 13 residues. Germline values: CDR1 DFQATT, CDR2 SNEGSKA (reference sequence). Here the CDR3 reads CSASAGDQETQYF. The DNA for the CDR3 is TGCAGTGCCTCCGCGGGGGACCAAGAGACCCAGTACTTC.

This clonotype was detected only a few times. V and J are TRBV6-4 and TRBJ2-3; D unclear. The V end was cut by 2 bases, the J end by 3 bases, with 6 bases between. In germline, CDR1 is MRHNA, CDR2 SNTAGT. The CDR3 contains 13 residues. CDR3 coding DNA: TGTGCCAGCAGTGACCCCCCAACAGATACGCAGTATTTT. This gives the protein CASSDPPTDTQYF.

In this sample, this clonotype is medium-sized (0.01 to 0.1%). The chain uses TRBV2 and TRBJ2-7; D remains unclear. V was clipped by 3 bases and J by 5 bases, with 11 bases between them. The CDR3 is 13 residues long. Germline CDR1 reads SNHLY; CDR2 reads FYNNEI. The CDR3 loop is CASSEPFEDEQYF. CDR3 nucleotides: TGTGCCAGCAGTGAGCCCTTCGAGGACGAGCAGTACTTC.

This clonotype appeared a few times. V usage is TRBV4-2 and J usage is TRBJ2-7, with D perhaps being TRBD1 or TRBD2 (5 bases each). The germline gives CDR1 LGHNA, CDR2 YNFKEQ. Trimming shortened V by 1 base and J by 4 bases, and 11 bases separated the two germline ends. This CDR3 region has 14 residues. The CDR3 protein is CASSQGQGDYEQYV. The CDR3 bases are TGTGCCAGCAGCCAAGGGCAGGGAGATTACGAGCAGTACGTC.